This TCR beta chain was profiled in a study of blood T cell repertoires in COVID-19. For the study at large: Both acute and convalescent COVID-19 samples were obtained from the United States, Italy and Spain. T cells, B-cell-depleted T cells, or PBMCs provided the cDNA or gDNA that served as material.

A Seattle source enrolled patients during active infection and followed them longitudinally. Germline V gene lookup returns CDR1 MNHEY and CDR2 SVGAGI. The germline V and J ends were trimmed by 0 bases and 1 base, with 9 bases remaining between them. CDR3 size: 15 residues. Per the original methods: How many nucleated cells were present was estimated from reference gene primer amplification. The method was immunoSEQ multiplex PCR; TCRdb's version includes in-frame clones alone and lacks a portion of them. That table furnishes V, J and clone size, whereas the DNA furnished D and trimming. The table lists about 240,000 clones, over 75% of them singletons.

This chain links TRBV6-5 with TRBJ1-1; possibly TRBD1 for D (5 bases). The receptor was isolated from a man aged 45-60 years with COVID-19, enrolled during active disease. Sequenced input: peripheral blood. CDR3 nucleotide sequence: TGTGCCAGCAGTTACTCGGACACTACGAACACTGAAGCTTTCTTT. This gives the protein CASSYSDTTNTEAFF.